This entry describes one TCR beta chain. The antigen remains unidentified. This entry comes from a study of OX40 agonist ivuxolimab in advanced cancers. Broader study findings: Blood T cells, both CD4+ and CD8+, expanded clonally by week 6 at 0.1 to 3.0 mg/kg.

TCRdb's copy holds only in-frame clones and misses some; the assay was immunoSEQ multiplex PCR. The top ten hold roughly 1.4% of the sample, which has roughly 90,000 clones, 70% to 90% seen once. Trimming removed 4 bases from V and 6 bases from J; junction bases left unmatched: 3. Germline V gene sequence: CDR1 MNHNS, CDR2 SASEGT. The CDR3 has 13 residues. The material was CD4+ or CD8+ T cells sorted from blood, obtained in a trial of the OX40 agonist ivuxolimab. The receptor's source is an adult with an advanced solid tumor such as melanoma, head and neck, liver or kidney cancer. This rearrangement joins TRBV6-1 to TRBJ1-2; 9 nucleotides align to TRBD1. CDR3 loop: CASSVDRGNGYTF. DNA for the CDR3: TGTGCCAGCAGTGTAGACAGGGGGAATGGCTACACCTTC.